This TCR beta chain was observed in a study of patients and donors after allogeneic stem cell transplantation. This CDR3 comprises 16 residues. V lost 1 base, J lost 0 bases, and 7 bases lay in between. The germline CDR1 and CDR2 sequences are ENHRY and SYGVKD. TCRdb reanalysed the RT-PCR reads using MiXCR and keeps one entry per CDR3 protein. Altogether 30,000 to 35,000 distinct CDR3 sequences are present, around 6.8% being singletons, with the ten largest covering just under 35%. This clonotype has just a few counts. The sequencing sample was made of blood, either unsorted or a sorted T cell fraction (not recorded which). The receptor's source is a human donor who was either an allogeneic HSCT recipient or a stem cell or donor lymphocyte infusion donor (not recorded which). It is not recorded whose cells these are; they may come from a transplant donor. The chain carries TRBV10-3 and TRBJ2-6; D possibly uses TRBD1 or TRBD2 (5 bases each). The CDR3 DNA reads as TGTGCCATCAGTGAGTTGGGGGTCTCTGGGGCCAACGTCCTGACTTTC. This encodes CAISELGVSGANVLTF.